The source of this T cell receptor (beta chain) is a study of control samples from healthy donors and cancer patients. The CDR3 is made up of 18 amino acids. Germline V gives CDR1 LNHDA, CDR2 SQIVND (reference sequence). V gave up 3 bases and J gave up 4 bases; unmatched junction bases: 14. Repertoires were generated with immunoSEQ multiplex PCR, while TCRdb's copy carries only in-frame clones and drops some. The sample has about 210,000 clones. Specimen: blood. This chain links TRBV19 with TRBJ2-3; 9 nucleotides line up with TRBD2. This clonotype originated in a woman aged 25 to 39 in good health. The CDR3 region has the DNA TGTGCCAGTAGTATCCGTACAGGAGCGGGGGGCCGCTCAGATACGCAGTATTTT. This encodes CASSIRTGAGGRSDTQYF.